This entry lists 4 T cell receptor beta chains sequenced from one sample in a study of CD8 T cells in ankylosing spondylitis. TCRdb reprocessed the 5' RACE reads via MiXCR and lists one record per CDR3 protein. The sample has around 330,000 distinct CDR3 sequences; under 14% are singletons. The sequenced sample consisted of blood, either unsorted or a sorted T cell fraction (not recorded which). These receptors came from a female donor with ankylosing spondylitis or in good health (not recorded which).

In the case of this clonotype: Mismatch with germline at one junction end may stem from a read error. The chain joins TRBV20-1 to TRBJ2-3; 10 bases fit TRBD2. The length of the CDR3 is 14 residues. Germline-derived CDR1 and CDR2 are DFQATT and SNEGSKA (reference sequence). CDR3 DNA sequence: TGCAGTGCTAGTGCTAGCGGGGGTGGAGATATGCAGTATTTT. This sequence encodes CSASASGGGDMQYF.

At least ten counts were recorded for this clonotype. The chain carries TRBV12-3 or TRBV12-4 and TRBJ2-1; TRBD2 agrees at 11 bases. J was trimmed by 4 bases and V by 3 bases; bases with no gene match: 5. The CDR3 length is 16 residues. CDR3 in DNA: TGTGCCAGCAGTTTCAAACTAGCGGGGGAGTACAATGAGCAGTTCTTC. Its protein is CASSFKLAGEYNEQFF.

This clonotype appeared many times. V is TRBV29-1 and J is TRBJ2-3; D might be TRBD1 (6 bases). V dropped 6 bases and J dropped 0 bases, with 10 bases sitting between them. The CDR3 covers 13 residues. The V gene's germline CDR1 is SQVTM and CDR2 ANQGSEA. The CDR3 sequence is CSVGQTSTDTQYF. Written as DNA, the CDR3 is TGCAGCGTCGGACAGACTAGCACAGATACGCAGTATTTT.

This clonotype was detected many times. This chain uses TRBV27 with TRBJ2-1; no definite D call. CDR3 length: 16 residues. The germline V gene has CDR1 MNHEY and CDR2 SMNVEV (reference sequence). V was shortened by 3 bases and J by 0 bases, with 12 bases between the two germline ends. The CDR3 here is CASSFHLTSSYNEQFF. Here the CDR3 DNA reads TGTGCCAGCAGTTTCCACCTAACAAGCTCCTACAATGAGCAGTTCTTC.